This T cell receptor (beta chain) originates from a study of blood T cell repertoires in COVID-19. Overall study context: Samples taken during acute and convalescent COVID-19 were collected in the United States, Italy and Spain.

Generated by immunoSEQ multiplex PCR, the TCRdb table keeps only in-frame clones and is missing some. The sample has approximately 180,000 clones; approximately 92% are singletons. Germline V CDR1 and CDR2: MGHRA, YSYEKL. The CDR3 spans 14 residues. The V and J ends lost 4 bases and 4 bases respectively, with 14 bases between them. The chain employs TRBV4-1 and TRBJ2-7, with a weak D call TRBD2 (5 bases). Material: PBMCs or T cells enriched from blood (not recorded which). The sequence was obtained from a woman aged 40 to 49 with acute COVID-19. The CDR3 coding sequence is TGCGCCAGCAGCCGCTATACGGGGAGTTACGAGCAGTACTTC. Translated, it gives CASSRYTGSYEQYF.